Listed below are T cell receptor beta chains from one sample, sequenced in a study of T-cell reconstitution after alpha-beta-depleted transplantation in children. TCRdb re-analysed the PCR reads in MiXCR, keeping a single row per CDR3 protein. The data show hundreds of thousands of distinct CDR3 sequences, with over 9.5% seen just once and roughly 4% held by the top ten. The input for sequencing was PBMCs from the stem cell graft donor, taken from the stem cell graft. Every receptor here comes from a human donor who donated a stem cell graft to a child with acute myeloid leukemia. CDR3s include the opening cysteine and the closing phenylalanine or tryptophan. Fields, in order: CDR3 protein, CDR3 DNA, clone size, J gene, V gene, D gene. D genes are given only for firm matches. Clone size appears in some rows only: once, few, many, or a class for an expanded clone.

CASSSVRLAGGKSYNEQFF,TGCGCCAGCAGTAGCGTGCGACTAGCGGGAGGGAAATCCTACAATGAGCAGTTCTTC,few,TRBJ2-1,TRBV5-1,TRBD2
CASSYGQVDYEQYF,TGTGCCAGCAGTTACGGGCAGGTTGACTACGAGCAGTACTTC,NA,TRBJ2-7,TRBV6-2/TRBV6-3,NA
CASSPRSGGIQYF,TGTGCCAGCAGCCCCCGTTCCGGCGGCATTCAGTACTTC,many,TRBJ2-4,TRBV6-2/TRBV6-3,NA
CSAAVLAGNYNEQFF,TGCAGTGCTGCGGTGCTAGCGGGGAATTACAATGAGCAGTTCTTC,NA,TRBJ2-1,TRBV20-1,TRBD2
CSAAGGQGRRQETQYF,TGCAGCGCAGCCGGGGGACAGGGCCGGAGACAAGAGACCCAGTACTTC,NA,TRBJ2-5,TRBV29-1,TRBD1
CASSLTSGRVTDTQYF,TGTGCCAGCAGTTTAACTAGCGGGAGGGTCACAGATACGCAGTATTTT,NA,TRBJ2-3,TRBV27,TRBD2
CSANGQGSNSPLHF,TGCAGTGCTAATGGGCAGGGGAGTAATTCACCCCTCCACTTT,NA,TRBJ1-6,TRBV20-1,NA
CASSQGGTYNEQFF,TGCGCCAGCAGCCAAGGTGGAACCTACAATGAGCAGTTCTTC,many,TRBJ2-1,TRBV4-3,NA
CASSKALVPGQPQHF,TGTGCCAGCAGCAAAGCGCTAGTTCCGGGGCAGCCCCAGCATTTT,few,TRBJ1-5,TRBV21-1,NA
CASSLIPPGARETQYF,TGTGCCAGCAGTTTAATCCCCCCGGGGGCAAGGGAGACCCAGTACTTC,NA,TRBJ2-5,TRBV28,NA
CASSVAPRGEQYF,TGTGCCAGCAGCGTGGCCCCGCGGGGGGAGCAGTACTTC,many,TRBJ2-7,TRBV7-2,TRBD2
CSARYGASGSYEQYF,TGCAGTGCTAGATATGGGGCTAGCGGTTCCTACGAGCAGTACTTC,many,TRBJ2-7,TRBV20-1,TRBD2
CATSRETSGVEQYF,TGTGCCACCAGCAGAGAAACTAGCGGAGTCGAGCAGTACTTC,few,TRBJ2-7,TRBV15,TRBD2
CASSVEGGVRETQYF,TGTGCCAGCAGCGTAGAAGGGGGAGTAAGAGAGACCCAGTACTTC,NA,TRBJ2-5,TRBV9,NA
CASSPLLAGQNTGELFF,TGTGCCAGCAGTCCCCTCCTAGCGGGACAGAACACCGGGGAGCTGTTTTTT,NA,TRBJ2-2,TRBV12-3/TRBV12-4,TRBD2
CASSEAGSTGELFF,TGTGCCAGCAGCGAGGCGGGTAGCACCGGGGAGCTGTTTTTT,many,TRBJ2-2,TRBV9,NA
CASSYNRLNEQFF,TGTGCCAGCAGCTATAATAGACTGAATGAGCAGTTCTTC,many,TRBJ2-1,TRBV7-2,NA
CASRPTVPGLHF,TGTGCCAGCAGACCAACTGTCCCGGGACTTCATTTT,few,TRBJ2-3,TRBV28,NA
CSARVGQSNTEAFF,TGCAGTGCTAGAGTAGGGCAATCGAACACTGAAGCTTTCTTT,few,TRBJ1-1,TRBV20-1,NA
CASSFSGGTSYEQYF,TGTGCCAGCAGCTTTTCGGGAGGAACTAGTTACGAGCAGTACTTC,many,TRBJ2-7,TRBV7-3,TRBD2
CASSLGAGRAQYF,TGTGCCAGCAGCTTAGGGGCAGGGCGGGCCCAGTACTTC,NA,TRBJ2-5,TRBV7-2,NA
CSGERGGNEQFF,TGCAGCGGGGAGCGGGGAGGCAATGAGCAGTTCTTC,few,TRBJ2-1,TRBV29-1,TRBD2
CASSILAGDTGELFF,TGTGCCAGCAGTATATTAGCGGGGGACACCGGGGAGCTGTTTTTT,few,TRBJ2-2,TRBV28,TRBD2
CSARALPLMQYF,TGCAGTGCTAGAGCCCTTCCCTTAATGCAGTACTTC,NA,TRBJ2-7,TRBV20-1,NA
CASSSGAVGAYGYTF,TGTGCCAGCAGTTCCGGCGCCGTGGGAGCCTATGGCTACACCTTC,NA,TRBJ1-2,TRBV27,NA
CASSLGGGSSQGTQYF,TGTGCCAGCAGCTTAGGAGGCGGCAGTTCGCAGGGTACGCAGTATTTT,few,TRBJ2-3,TRBV11-2,NA
CASSPGQQRPWFF,TGCGCCAGCAGCCCGGGACAGCAACGTCCCTGGTTCTTC,NA,TRBJ2-1,TRBV5-1,TRBD1
CSVASSYNEQFF,TGCAGCGTTGCCAGCTCCTACAATGAGCAGTTCTTC,once,TRBJ2-1,TRBV29-1,NA
CSARDRRTSAYEQYF,TGCAGTGCTAGAGATCGGAGGACTAGTGCCTACGAGCAGTACTTC,NA,TRBJ2-7,TRBV20-1,TRBD2
CATSRGGGIGTDTQYF,TGTGCCACCAGCAGAGGGGGCGGAATAGGCACAGATACGCAGTATTTT,many,TRBJ2-3,TRBV15,NA
CSLLQGETQYF,TGCAGTTTGCTACAGGGGGAGACCCAGTACTTC,few,TRBJ2-5,TRBV20-1,TRBD1
CASSLNPGITGELFF,TGTGCCAGCAGTTTGAATCCGGGAATCACCGGGGAGCTGTTTTTT,few,TRBJ2-2,TRBV12-3/TRBV12-4,NA
CASSPRAGVGGTEAFF,TGTGCCAGCAGCCCAAGGGCAGGGGTCGGGGGCACTGAAGCTTTCTTT,NA,TRBJ1-1,TRBV14,NA
CASSLDVSAREQYF,TGCGCCAGCAGCTTGGATGTCTCCGCGAGGGAGCAGTACTTC,NA,TRBJ2-7,TRBV5-1,NA
CASSSPGERFGNTEAFF,TGTGCCAGCAGTTCCCCAGGGGAGCGATTCGGGAACACTGAAGCTTTCTTT,few,TRBJ1-1,TRBV28,NA
CASSLYRAGHEQFF,TGTGCCAGCAGCTTATATCGCGCCGGGCATGAGCAGTTCTTC,NA,TRBJ2-1,TRBV7-2,NA
CASSLGPQQNEQFF,TGCGCCAGCAGCTTGGGCCCCCAGCAGAATGAGCAGTTCTTC,NA,TRBJ2-1,TRBV5-1,NA
CSARVVGISDTQYF,TGCAGTGCTAGAGTTGTAGGGATTTCAGATACGCAGTATTTT,many,TRBJ2-3,TRBV20-1,NA
CASSQAPLEGQQYF,TGCGCCAGCAGCCAAGCTCCCCTTGAGGGGCAGCAGTACTTC,NA,TRBJ2-7,TRBV4-3,NA
CSATGLAGGGTGELFF,TGCAGTGCTACGGGACTAGCGGGAGGGGGCACCGGGGAGCTGTTTTTT,few,TRBJ2-2,TRBV20-1,TRBD2
CASRGTGGSGANVLTF,TGTGCCAGCCGAGGGACAGGGGGCTCTGGGGCCAACGTCCTGACTTTC,few,TRBJ2-6,TRBV25-1,TRBD1
CASRTGVGGTEAFF,TGTGCCAGCAGAACGGGAGTGGGGGGAACTGAAGCTTTCTTT,NA,TRBJ1-1,TRBV6-2/TRBV6-3,NA
CASSIGTSGSWNTGELFF,TGCGCCAGCAGCATCGGGACTAGCGGGAGTTGGAACACCGGGGAGCTGTTTTTT,NA,TRBJ2-2,TRBV5-1,TRBD2
CSASDRGEQPQHF,TGCAGTGCTAGTGACAGGGGAGAACAGCCCCAGCATTTT,NA,TRBJ1-5,TRBV20-1,TRBD1
CASRTGLAGEDTQYF,TGTGCCAGCAGGACGGGACTAGCGGGAGAGGATACGCAGTATTTT,many,TRBJ2-3,TRBV5-6,TRBD2
CSAYFKANTGELFF,TGCAGCGCGTACTTTAAGGCGAACACCGGGGAGCTGTTTTTT,NA,TRBJ2-2,TRBV29-1,NA
CSAGDAQETQYF,TGCAGTGCCGGGGACGCCCAAGAGACCCAGTACTTC,NA,TRBJ2-5,TRBV20-1,NA
CSFRTDNYGYTF,TGCAGCTTTCGGACGGATAACTATGGCTACACCTTC,few,TRBJ1-2,TRBV29-1,NA
CASSPLLDRGGSPLHF,TGTGCCAGCAGTCCACTTCTGGACAGGGGGGGTTCACCCCTCCACTTT,few,TRBJ1-6,TRBV27,TRBD1
CASSPTLQSYEQYF,TGCGCCAGCAGCCCGACTTTGCAGTCATACGAGCAGTACTTC,NA,TRBJ2-7,TRBV5-1,NA
CSVGGARGNEQFF,TGCAGCGTTGGGGGAGCTCGGGGCAATGAGCAGTTCTTC,NA,TRBJ2-1,TRBV29-1,NA
CASSFLGGYEQYF,TGCGCCAGCAGCTTCCTGGGGGGCTACGAGCAGTACTTC,few,TRBJ2-7,TRBV5-1,NA
CASSLLSRGGGASSYEQYF,TGTGCCAGCAGCTTGCTTTCTCGGGGCGGAGGGGCTTCCTCCTACGAGCAGTACTTC,many,TRBJ2-7,TRBV11-1,NA
CASRGLGLSGEQYF,TGTGCCAGCAGGGGACTAGGTCTAAGTGGGGAGCAGTACTTC,NA,TRBJ2-7,TRBV12-3/TRBV12-4,TRBD2